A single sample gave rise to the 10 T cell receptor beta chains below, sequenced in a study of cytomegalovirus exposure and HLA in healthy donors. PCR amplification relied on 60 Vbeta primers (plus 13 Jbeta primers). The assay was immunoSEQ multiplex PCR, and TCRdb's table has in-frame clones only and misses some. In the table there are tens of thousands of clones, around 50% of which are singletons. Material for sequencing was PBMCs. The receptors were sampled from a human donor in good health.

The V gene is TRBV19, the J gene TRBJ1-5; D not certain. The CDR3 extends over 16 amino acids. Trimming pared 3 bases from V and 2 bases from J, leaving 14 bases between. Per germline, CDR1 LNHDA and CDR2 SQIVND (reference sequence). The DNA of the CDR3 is TGTGCCAGTAGTATGGGCGCCCCGAAAGGCAATCAGCCCCAGCATTTT. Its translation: CASSMGAPKGNQPQHF.

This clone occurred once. The CDR3 protein is CASSADAGVSISPLHF. As DNA, the CDR3 is TGTGCCAGCAGCGCAGACGCCGGGGTTTCTATTTCACCCCTCCACTTT. This rearrangement joins TRBV9 to TRBJ1-6; D call uncertain. The germline V gene encodes CDR1 SGDLS and CDR2 YYNGEE. Trimming cost V 3 bases and J 9 bases, with 19 bases left between them. The CDR3 totals 16 residues.

CDR3 bases: TGTGCCAGCAGTGTTACTAGCAGATACGAGCAGTACTTC. Translating it yields CASSVTSRYEQYF. V and J are TRBV6-5 and TRBJ2-7; maybe TRBD2 (6 bases). This CDR3 has 13 residues. With 5 bases removed from V and 4 bases from J, the gap between germline ends came to 12 bases. Germline CDR1 MNHEY, CDR2 SVGAGI.

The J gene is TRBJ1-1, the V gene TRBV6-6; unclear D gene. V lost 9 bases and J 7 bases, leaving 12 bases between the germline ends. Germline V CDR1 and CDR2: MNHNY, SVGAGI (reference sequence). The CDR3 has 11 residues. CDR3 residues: CASSRGGEAFF. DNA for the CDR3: TGTGCCAGTAGTCGGGGAGGTGAAGCTTTCTTT.

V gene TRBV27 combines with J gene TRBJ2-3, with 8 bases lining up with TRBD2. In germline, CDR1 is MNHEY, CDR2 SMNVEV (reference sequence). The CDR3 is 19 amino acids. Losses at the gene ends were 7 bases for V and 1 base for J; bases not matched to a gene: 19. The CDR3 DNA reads TGTGCCAGCATCCCGCGTCCGGGGGGGCCCCTCCTACGCACAGATACGCAGTATTTT. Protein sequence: CASIPRPGGPLLRTDTQYF.

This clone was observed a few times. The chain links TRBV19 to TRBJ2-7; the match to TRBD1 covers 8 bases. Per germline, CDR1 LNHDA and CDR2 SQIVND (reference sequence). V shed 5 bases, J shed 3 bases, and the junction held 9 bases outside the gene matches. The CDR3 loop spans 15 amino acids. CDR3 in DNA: TGTGCCAGTAGTGAAGGACAGGGACGGGGCTACGAGCAGTACTTC. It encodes CASSEGQGRGYEQYF.

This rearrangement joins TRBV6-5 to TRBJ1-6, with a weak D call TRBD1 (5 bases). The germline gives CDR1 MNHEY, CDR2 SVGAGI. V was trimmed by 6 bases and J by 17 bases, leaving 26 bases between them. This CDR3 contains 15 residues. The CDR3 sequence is CASRPQDAGPFLVHF. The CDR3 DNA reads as TGTGCCAGCAGACCCCAGGACGCAGGGCCCTTTCTAGTCCACTTT.

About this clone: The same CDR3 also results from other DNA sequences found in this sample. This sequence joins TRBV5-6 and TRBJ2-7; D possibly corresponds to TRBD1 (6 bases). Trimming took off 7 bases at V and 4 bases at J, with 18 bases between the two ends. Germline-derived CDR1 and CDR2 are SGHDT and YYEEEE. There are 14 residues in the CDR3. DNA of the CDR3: TGTGCCAGCTTTAAACAGGGTGTAACTTACGAGCAGTACTTC. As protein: CASFKQGVTYEQYF.

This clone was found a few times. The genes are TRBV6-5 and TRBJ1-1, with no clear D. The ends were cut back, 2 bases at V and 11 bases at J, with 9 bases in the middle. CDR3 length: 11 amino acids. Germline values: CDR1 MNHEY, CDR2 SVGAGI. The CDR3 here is CASSYGRDAFF. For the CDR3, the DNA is TGTGCCAGCAGTTACGGGCGAGACGCTTTCTTT.

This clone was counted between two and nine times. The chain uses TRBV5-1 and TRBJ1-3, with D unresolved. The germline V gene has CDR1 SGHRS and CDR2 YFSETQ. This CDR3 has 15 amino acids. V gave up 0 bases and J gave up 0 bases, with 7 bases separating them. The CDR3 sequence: CASSLDHFSGNTIYF. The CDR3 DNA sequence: TGCGCCAGCAGCTTGGATCACTTCTCTGGAAACACCATATATTTT.